A selection of T cell receptor beta chains follows, all from one sample in a study of cytomegalovirus exposure and HLA in healthy donors. This table comes from immunoSEQ multiplex PCR, and its TCRdb copy is limited to in-frame clones, with some not included. The sample carries around 130,000 clones, over 60% recorded once. Specimen: PBMCs. These receptors all come from a human donor in good health. Each CDR3 is given with its conserved first and last residue. The order of the fields is CDR3 length, D gene, clone size, J gene, V gene, CDR3 DNA, CDR3 protein. D genes are given only for firm matches. Not every row has a clone size; where given, it reads once, few, many or a size class.

>14|.|.|TRBJ2-3|TRBV27
TGTGCCAGCAGTTACAATATCCGGGGAGATACGCAGTATTTT
CASSYNIRGDTQYF
>14|.|.|TRBJ1-2|TRBV9
TGTGCCAGCAGCGAGGACACCTTTACCGGGGGCTACACCTTC
CASSEDTFTGGYTF
>18|TRBD1|.|TRBJ1-5|TRBV27
TGTGCCAGCAGCCCTACCGACGGGACAGGGAGAGCCAATCAGCCCCAGCATTTT
CASSPTDGTGRANQPQHF
>19|TRBD2|.|TRBJ2-2|TRBV2
TGTGCCAGCAGTGACCTCGGACTAGCGGGAGGTGCGAACACCGGGGAGCTGTTTTTT
CASSDLGLAGGANTGELFF
>16|.|.|TRBJ2-1|TRBV21-1
TGTGCCAGCAGCAAAGCGAGCGGGAGGGCCTACAATGAGCAGTTCTTC
CASSKASGRAYNEQFF
>12|.|.|TRBJ1-3|TRBV28
TGTGCCAGCAGTTTACTGGGAAACACCATATATTTT
CASSLLGNTIYF
>15|TRBD1|.|TRBJ1-6|TRBV6-5
TGTGCCAGCAGCTCCCCGACAGGGAATAATTCACCCCTCCACTTT
CASSSPTGNNSPLHF
>13|TRBD2|.|TRBJ2-1|TRBV5-1
TGCGCCAGCAACATAGCGGGCGGCATTGAGCAGTTCTTC
CASNIAGGIEQFF
>14|.|few|TRBJ1-2|TRBV4-1
TGCGCCAGCAGCCAGATAGGGTTGCGGGATGGCTACACCTTC
CASSQIGLRDGYTF
>14|.|.|TRBJ1-1|TRBV6-5
TGTGCCAGCAACCCGACGGGACAGAACACTGAAGCTTTCTTT
CASNPTGQNTEAFF
>14|.|.|TRBJ2-1|TRBV6-5
TGTGCCAGCAGTTACTCGAGGGTCTCGGGTGAGCAGTTCTTC
CASSYSRVSGEQFF
>13|.|.|TRBJ2-7|TRBV28
TGTGCCAGCAGTTTAGTAGCTCCCTACGAGCAGTACTTC
CASSLVAPYEQYF
>12|.|once|TRBJ2-7|TRBV29-1
TGCAGCGTTGGCGGGGTTGGCTACGAGCAGTACTTC
CSVGGVGYEQYF
>16|TRBD1|.|TRBJ2-2|TRBV11-2
TGTGCCAGCAGCACAGGACAGGGGATGCGAACCGGGGAGCTGTTTTTT
CASSTGQGMRTGELFF
>14|TRBD1|.|TRBJ2-3|TRBV5-4
TGTGCCAGCAGTGACAGGGGACACACAGATACGCAGTATTTT
CASSDRGHTDTQYF
>12|.|.|TRBJ1-2|TRBV9
TGTGCCAGTCACGACCGACTATATGGCTACACCTTC
CASHDRLYGYTF
>15|.|.|TRBJ2-7|TRBV10-3
TGTGCCATCAGTGATTCCGGGACACCCTCCTACGAGCAGTACTTC
CAISDSGTPSYEQYF
>13|.|.|TRBJ2-5|TRBV5-6
TGTGCCAGCAGCTTCGGACAGCAAGAGACCCAGTACTTC
CASSFGQQETQYF
>15|TRBD1|.|TRBJ1-3|TRBV4-3
TGCGCCAGCAGCCGCGGGACAGGGCCGGGAAACACCATATATTTT
CASSRGTGPGNTIYF
>14|TRBD1|.|TRBJ2-7|TRBV9
TGTGCCAGCAGCGTAGGGACAGGTATCCACGAGCAGTACTTC
CASSVGTGIHEQYF
>15|.|.|TRBJ1-5|TRBV19
TGTGCCAGTTTCGAGGACAGTTCTAGCAATCAGCCCCAGCATTTT
CASFEDSSSNQPQHF
>12|.|.|TRBJ1-1|TRBV7-3
TGTGCCAGCAGTCAGTACCCACAAACGGCTTTCTTT
CASSQYPQTAFF
>16|.|.|TRBJ2-7|TRBV5-4
TGTGCCAGCAGCTTGGCCGGGACTGTAAGCTCCTACGAGCAGTACTTC
CASSLAGTVSSYEQYF
>13|.|.|TRBJ1-2|TRBV6-1
TGTGCCAGCAGTGACTGGGGGGGTGGAGGCTACACCTTC
CASSDWGGGGYTF
>16|TRBD1|.|TRBJ1-1|TRBV10-3
TGTGCCATCAGTGCTAACAGGGGGCTCATGAACACTGAAGCTTTCTTT
CAISANRGLMNTEAFF